This T cell receptor (beta chain) was captured by sequencing in a study of blood T cell repertoires in COVID-19. Study-level background: Samples came from the United States, Italy and Spain, spanning acute and convalescent COVID-19.

Only in-frame clones appear in the TCRdb table, and some are missing; sequencing was by immunoSEQ multiplex PCR. The table shows 280,000 or so clones, with around 86% occurring only once. This CDR3 comprises 14 residues. With V trimmed by 8 bases and J by 4 bases, 10 bases remained unmatched. Germline V gene data show CDR1 as KGHSH and CDR2 as LQKENI. The receptor was derived from a woman younger than 45 who had recovered from COVID-19. V gene TRBV18 combines with J gene TRBJ2-7; 8 bases fit TRBD2. The sequenced material came from peripheral blood. The CDR3 region has the DNA TGTGCCAGCACAAACAGCGGGGGCGGATACGAGCAGTACTTC. Its translation is CASTNSGGGYEQYF.